These 16 T cell receptor beta chains originate from one sample sequenced in a study of blood T cell repertoires in COVID-19. Generated by immunoSEQ multiplex PCR, the TCRdb table keeps only in-frame clones and is missing some. The data contain about 50,000 clones, approximately 80% of them singletons. Sequenced sample: peripheral blood. The receptors were sampled from a woman in her sixties or seventies with acute or convalescent COVID-19.

The V call is TRBV6-5, the J call TRBJ1-1; D is ambiguous. V lost 0 bases and J lost 5, with 13 bases in between. The CDR3 is 15 residues long. Germline assignment: CDR1 MNHEY and CDR2 SVGAGI. For the CDR3, the DNA is TGTGCCAGCAGTTACTCATTTGGAGGACCGACTGAAGCTTTCTTT. Residues: CASSYSFGGPTEAFF.

The chain carries TRBV18 and TRBJ1-4, with D unresolved. The V gene lost 2 bases and the J gene lost 8 bases, with 9 bases spanning the gap. The germline V gene has CDR1 KGHSH and CDR2 LQKENI. This CDR3 has 13 amino acids. CDR3 amino acids: CASSPEEGEKLFF. The CDR3 coding sequence is TGTGCCAGCTCACCAGAGGAGGGCGAAAAACTGTTTTTT.

This chain uses TRBV15 with TRBJ2-1, with TRBD2 matching 8 bases. The CDR3 consists of 16 residues. V lost 0 bases, J lost 12 bases, and 13 bases stayed unmatched. CDR1 LNHNV and CDR2 YYDKDF come from the germline V gene (reference sequence). CDR3 coding DNA: TGTGCCACCAGCAGAGATGAGGGGACTAGACTACCCCGGCAGTTCTTC. This encodes CATSRDEGTRLPRQFF.

There are a few counts of this clone. The chain links TRBV5-6 to TRBJ2-7, with 13 bases aligning to TRBD2. V dropped 4 bases and J dropped 3; count of bases not matched to a gene: 10. The CDR3 extends over 17 amino acids. Germline CDR1 SGHDT, CDR2 YYEEEE. CDR3 in DNA: TGTGCCAGCAGCCAGGGACTAGCGGGAAGAAAGAACTACGAGCAGTACTTC. Translated, it gives CASSQGLAGRKNYEQYF. Full variable domain (missing parts from reference TRBV5-6 and TRBJ2-7): DAGVTQSPTHLIKTRGQQVTLRCSPKSGHDTVSWYQQALGQGPQFIFQYYEEEERQRGNFPDRFSGHQFPNYSSELNVNALLLGDSALYLCASSQGLAGRKNYEQYFGPGTRLTVT.

This clone appeared a few times. The CDR3 DNA follows: TGTGCCAGCAGTTACGGCTTCAAACACGAGCAGTACTTC. Translation: CASSYGFKHEQYF. This chain joins TRBV6-8 and TRBJ2-7; D is unresolved. There are 13 residues in the CDR3. Germline V gene sequence: CDR1 MNHGY, CDR2 SAAAGT. The V gene lost 2 bases and the J gene lost 5 bases, with 10 bases spanning the gap.

The chain employs TRBV6-6 and TRBJ1-2; TRBD1 is a possible D gene (5 bases). Germline V gives CDR1 MNHNY, CDR2 SVGAGI (reference sequence). The CDR3 is made up of 16 amino acids. V was clipped by 5 bases and J by 3 bases, with 19 bases between them. CDR3 loop: CASSTGTGDRHYGYTF. Written as DNA, the CDR3 is TGTGCCAGCAGTACCGGGACGGGGGATCGGCACTATGGCTACACCTTC.

The J gene is TRBJ1-2, the V gene TRBV27, with TRBD1 identical over 8 bases. The junction had 5 bases not matched to a gene; V was cut back by 0 bases and J by 8 bases. This CDR3 comprises 14 residues. Germline loops: CDR1 MNHEY, CDR2 SMNVEV (reference sequence). The CDR3 protein is CASSLSPTGEGYTF. Written as DNA, the CDR3 is TGTGCCAGCAGTTTATCCCCGACAGGGGAAGGCTACACCTTC.

The gene calls are TRBV7-6 and TRBJ2-7; D may be TRBD2 (5 bases). V lost 5 bases to trimming and J lost 3 bases, with 11 bases between them. The CDR3 has 13 residues. Per the germline V gene, CDR1 is SGHVS and CDR2 is FNYEAQ. CDR3 DNA: TGTGCCAGCAGCGAGGGTTGGGGCTACGAGCAGTACTTC. Translation gives CASSEGWGYEQYF. The full variable domain, with the rest looked up from reference TRBV7-6 and TRBJ2-7, is GAGVSQSPRYKVTKRGQDVALRCDPISGHVSLYWYRQALGQGPEFLTYFNYEAQQDKSGLPNDRFSAERPEGSISTLTIQRTEQRDSAMYRCASSEGWGYEQYFGPGTRLTVT.

The gene calls are TRBV5-1 and TRBJ2-1, with D possibly matching TRBD2 (6 bases). CDR3 length: 16 residues. The V end lost 3 bases, the J end lost 8 bases, and 21 bases lay between the germline ends. CDR1 is SGHRS and CDR2 is YFSETQ in the germline V gene. DNA of the CDR3: TGCGCCAGCAGCTCGGCGGTGGGGCGGGGCAACCATGAGCAGTTCTTC. It translates to CASSSAVGRGNHEQFF. Together with reference TRBV5-1 and TRBJ2-1, the CDR3 gives the full variable domain: KAGVTQTPRYLIKTRGQQVTLSCSPISGHRSVSWYQQTPGQGLQFLFEYFSETQRNKGNFPGRFSGRQFSNSRSEMNVSTLELGDSALYLCASSSAVGRGNHEQFFGPGTRLTVL.

This chain's CDR3 is CSASRTGQTGELFF. The CDR3 DNA follows: TGCAGTGCTAGTCGAACAGGGCAAACCGGGGAGCTGTTTTTT. The rearrangement links TRBV20-1 to TRBJ2-2, with D possibly being TRBD1 (6 bases). This CDR3 is 14 amino acids long. In germline, CDR1 is DFQATT, CDR2 SNEGSKA (reference sequence). V gave up 3 bases and J gave up 5 bases, with 13 bases separating them.

The DNA of the CDR3 is TGTGCCAGCAGCGTAGGACCACGAGGCCGTTATCTTAGCACAGATACGCAGTATTTT. Its protein product is CASSVGPRGRYLSTDTQYF. The chain joins TRBV9 to TRBJ2-3, with D unresolved. The germline V and J ends were trimmed by 0 bases and 0 bases, with 20 bases remaining between them. This CDR3 region has 19 residues. CDR1 and CDR2 (germline): SGDLS, YYNGEE.

This chain links TRBV7-2 with TRBJ2-7; 8 bases map to TRBD1. The V and J ends lost 3 bases and 3 bases, in that order; junction bases with no gene match: 7. Germline V gene sequence: CDR1 SGHTA, CDR2 FQGNSA. This CDR3 is built from 15 residues. This chain's CDR3 is CASSFQGASLYEQYF. The CDR3 DNA reads TGTGCCAGCAGCTTCCAGGGGGCGTCCCTCTACGAGCAGTACTTC.

This chain uses TRBV9 with TRBJ1-2; 10 nucleotides align to TRBD1. The germline V gene has CDR1 SGDLS and CDR2 YYNGEE. Trimming removed 8 bases from V and 13 bases from J; junction bases left unmatched: 11. The CDR3 has 12 amino acids. CDR3 bases: TGTGCCAGTGGCTTGGGGACAGGGGAATGCACCTTC. Translated, it gives CASGLGTGECTF.

The V gene is TRBV27, the J gene TRBJ1-2; D is unclear. CDR1 is MNHEY, CDR2 SMNVEV, per germline (reference sequence). This CDR3 contains 13 residues. V lost 3 bases and J 4 bases, leaving 9 bases between the germline ends. As DNA, the CDR3 is TGTGCCAGCAGTTTGGAAGGAGCCTATGGCTACACCTTC. Protein sequence: CASSLEGAYGYTF.

V is TRBV2 and J is TRBJ1-2; 9 bases align to TRBD1. V was clipped by 4 bases and J by 3 bases; unmatched bases: 6. The length of the CDR3 is 15 residues. The V gene's germline CDR1 is SNHLY and CDR2 FYNNEI. CDR3 amino acids: CASSAYDRGDYGYTF. In nucleotides, the CDR3 is TGTGCCAGCAGTGCGTACGACAGGGGGGACTATGGCTACACCTTC.

The genes are TRBV6-5 and TRBJ1-1, with D possibly being TRBD1 (6 bases). The CDR3 sequence is 14 residues long. Per germline, CDR1 MNHEY and CDR2 SVGAGI. V was shortened by 4 bases and J by 1 base, with 10 bases between the two germline ends. As DNA, the CDR3 is TGTGCCAGCAGTTCTAACAGGGCGAACACTGAAGCTTTCTTT. This gives the protein CASSSNRANTEAFF.